The rows below give T cell receptor beta chains drawn from one sample of a study of T cell repertoires in cytomegalovirus infection. TCRdb redid the calling of the reads with MiXCR, one entry per CDR3 protein. In the table there are roughly 150,000 distinct CDR3 sequences, around 20% of which are singletons. The specimen was PBMCs. The receptors were sampled from a human donor in good health (CMV status not recorded). Some clones in this sample may be carry-over from other donors' samples. Both conserved end residues are part of each CDR3. Each record gives: V gene, D gene, clone size, CDR3 length, J gene, CDR3 protein, CDR3 DNA. D genes are given only for firm matches. Size values are once, few and many counts, or a class for expanded clones, and some rows have none.

TRBV12-3/TRBV12-4,.,.,17,TRBJ1-4,CASRHGGATATNEKLFF,TGTGCCAGCCGCCACGGGGGGGCCACGGCAACTAATGAAAAACTGTTTTTT
TRBV7-3,.,few,17,TRBJ2-6,CASSSQGGAHGANVLTF,TGTGCCAGCAGCTCCCAGGGGGGGGCGCATGGGGCCAACGTCCTGACTTTC
TRBV12-3/TRBV12-4,TRBD2,many,15,TRBJ2-1,CASSPRTSGGNEQFF,TGTGCCAGCAGCCCCCGGACTAGCGGGGGGAATGAGCAGTTCTTC
TRBV11-3,.,few,15,TRBJ2-7,CASSLGSSVRYEQYF,TGTGCCAGCAGCTTAGGCTCTAGCGTAAGGTACGAGCAGTACTTC
TRBV6-6,.,.,16,TRBJ2-7,CASSYSSARGYYEQYF,TGTGCCAGCAGTTACAGTTCCGCCAGGGGATACTACGAGCAGTACTTC
TRBV28,.,.,12,TRBJ2-4,CASSFELDIQYF,TGTGCCAGCAGTTTTGAGTTAGACATTCAGTACTTC
TRBV7-2,.,.,13,TRBJ2-5,CASSLEPGETQYF,TGTGCCAGCAGCTTAGAACCCGGGGAGACCCAGTACTTC
TRBV30,.,few,15,TRBJ1-5,CAWSFQGRGNQPQHF,TGTGCCTGGAGTTTCCAGGGTAGAGGCAATCAGCCCCAGCATTTT
TRBV20-1,.,few,14,TRBJ1-6,CSAGGAGINSPLHF,TGCAGTGCCGGCGGGGCAGGGATTAATTCACCCCTCCACTTT
TRBV24-1,.,few,15,TRBJ2-7,CATSDLRTYYYEQYF,TGTGCCACCAGTGATTTGAGGACGTATTACTACGAGCAGTACTTC
TRBV11-2,TRBD1,.,16,TRBJ1-4,CASSADREVTNEKLFF,TGTGCCAGCAGCGCTGACAGGGAAGTAACTAATGAAAAACTGTTTTTT
TRBV24-1,.,.,16,TRBJ2-1,CATSDPGRGPYNEQFF,TGTGCCACCAGTGACCCGGGGAGGGGGCCCTACAATGAGCAGTTCTTC
TRBV7-8,.,many,12,TRBJ2-1,CASSLVDNEQFF,TGTGCCAGCAGCTTAGTTGATAATGAGCAGTTCTTC
TRBV7-6,TRBD1,many,15,TRBJ1-1,CASSSGQGSNSGAFF,TGTGCCAGCAGTTCGGGACAGGGGTCGAATAGTGGAGCTTTCTTT
TRBV2,.,once,12,TRBJ2-1,CARRHGTNEQFF,TGTGCCAGACGGCACGGAACTAATGAGCAGTTCTTC
TRBV5-1,.,.,13,TRBJ1-1,CASSLTAGAEAFF,TGCGCCAGCAGCTTGACGGCGGGGGCTGAAGCTTTCTTT
TRBV7-6,.,.,15,TRBJ2-5,CASSLTEPGQETQYF,TGTGCCAGCAGCTTAACGGAGCCCGGCCAAGAGACCCAGTACTTC
TRBV18,.,.,13,TRBJ2-3,CASSPSQGDTQYF,TGTGCCAGCTCACCGTCCCAGGGAGATACGCAGTATTTT
TRBV9,TRBD1,.,15,TRBJ1-4,CASTPTGTANEKLFF,TGTGCCAGCACCCCGACAGGGACAGCTAATGAAAAACTGTTTTTT
TRBV12-3/TRBV12-4,TRBD1,many,16,TRBJ1-5,CASSSTGGSSNQPQHF,TGTGCCAGCAGTTCTACAGGGGGCTCAAGCAATCAGCCCCAGCATTTT
TRBV7-2,.,many,12,TRBJ2-1,CASSPYGDEQFF,TGTGCCAGCAGCCCTTATGGAGATGAGCAGTTCTTC
TRBV7-9,TRBD2,.,21,TRBJ2-7,CASSLRPLSSEVSGRTHEQYF,TGTGCCAGCAGCTTGAGGCCCCTTTCCTCTGAGGTGAGCGGGAGAACCCACGAGCAGTACTTC
TRBV7-9,.,few,13,TRBJ1-2,CASSLGPHGGYTF,TGTGCCAGCAGCTTAGGCCCACATGGGGGCTACACCTTC
TRBV28,TRBD1,few,18,TRBJ1-5,CASSLLPTGGVSNQPQHF,TGTGCCAGCAGTTTACTGCCTACAGGGGGTGTAAGCAATCAGCCCCAGCATTTT
TRBV6-5,TRBD1,.,15,TRBJ1-3,CASSYGTGGGNTIYF,TGTGCCAGCAGTTACGGGACAGGGGGTGGAAACACCATATATTTT
TRBV28,.,many,19,TRBJ2-7,CASSLNPRSESGATYEQYF,TGTGCCAGCAGTTTAAACCCCCGGTCTGAGTCGGGGGCTACCTACGAGCAGTACTTC
TRBV24-1,.,few,14,TRBJ2-6,CATSDFSGANVLTF,TGTGCCACCAGTGACTTCTCTGGGGCCAACGTCCTGACTTTC
TRBV20-1,TRBD1,.,14,TRBJ2-5,CSARVRTGVETQYF,TGCAGTGCTAGAGTTAGGACAGGAGTGGAGACCCAGTACTTC
TRBV2,.,.,13,TRBJ2-5,CASSEGPWETQYF,TGTGCCAGCAGTGAAGGGCCGTGGGAGACCCAGTACTTC
TRBV7-8,.,few,14,TRBJ2-2,CASSLLREFGELFF,TGTGCCAGCAGCCTCCTCAGGGAATTCGGGGAGCTGTTTTTT
TRBV29-1,.,.,13,TRBJ2-5,CSVAGGRMETQYF,TGCAGCGTTGCTGGGGGCAGGATGGAGACCCAGTACTTC
TRBV19,TRBD1,few,18,TRBJ2-2,CASSIVPGQGENTGELFF,TGTGCCAGTAGTATAGTCCCCGGACAGGGGGAGAACACCGGGGAGCTGTTTTTT
TRBV7-2,.,many,15,TRBJ2-5,CASSLIWGGRETQYF,TGTGCCAGCAGCTTAATTTGGGGGGGCCGAGAGACCCAGTACTTC
TRBV19,.,.,13,TRBJ1-5,CASSINLGQPQHF,TGTGCCAGTAGTATCAACTTGGGGCAGCCCCAGCATTTT
TRBV7-3,.,.,13,TRBJ1-1,CASKSWANTEAFF,TGTGCCAGCAAGAGTTGGGCGAACACTGAAGCTTTCTTT
TRBV7-6,.,few,15,TRBJ1-6,CASSFGDWRISPLHF,TGTGCCAGCAGCTTCGGAGATTGGCGTATTTCACCCCTCCACTTT
TRBV7-9,.,many,15,TRBJ2-4,CASSVEALGGNIQYF,TGTGCCAGCAGCGTAGAGGCCCTTGGGGGGAACATTCAGTACTTC
TRBV7-7,.,.,13,TRBJ2-3,CASSHRNLDTQYF,TGTGCTAGCAGCCACCGGAACCTAGATACGCAGTATTTT
TRBV7-2,TRBD1,.,18,TRBJ2-5,CASSLVSPWTGPGETQHF,TGTGCCAGCAGCTTAGTATCCCCATGGACAGGGCCAGGAGAGACCCAGCACTTC
TRBV29-1,TRBD2,.,15,TRBJ2-1,CSVVRAGRSYNEQFF,TGCAGCGTCGTTAGAGCGGGACGCTCCTACAATGAGCAGTTCTTC
TRBV28,.,.,12,TRBJ1-1,CASSPRPAEAFF,TGTGCCAGCAGTCCGCGGCCCGCTGAAGCTTTCTTT
TRBV20-1,TRBD2,once,14,TRBJ2-2,CSAKKAGDTGELFF,TGCAGTGCTAAAAAAGCGGGAGATACCGGGGAGCTGTTTTTT
TRBV5-1,.,.,14,TRBJ1-4,CASSLTGDREKLFF,TGCGCCAGCAGTTTGACGGGGGATCGAGAAAAACTGTTTTTT
TRBV7-2,TRBD2,many,15,TRBJ2-3,CASSTSGTRSDTQYF,TGTGCCAGCAGCACATCCGGGACTAGGTCGGATACGCAGTATTTT
TRBV28,TRBD2,.,16,TRBJ2-7,CASTLNGLAGGSGQYF,TGTGCCAGCACCCTAAATGGGCTAGCGGGAGGGAGTGGGCAGTACTTC